The 17 T cell receptor beta chains presented below share a single source sample, sequenced in a study of radiation and T cells in renal cell carcinoma. Only in-frame clones appear in the TCRdb table, and some are missing; sequencing was by immunoSEQ multiplex PCR. The sample shows some 22,000 clones, over 70% of them seen only once. As to time point: baseline pretreatment blood. Treatment here: 15 Gy SBRT to primary tumor, nephrectomy 4 weeks later. The sequencing used blood, collected from a patient whose treatment included radiotherapy and nephrectomy. The source of these receptors is a man aged 55 to 70 with renal cell carcinoma.

This CDR3 is CASSPPSPDTQYF. In DNA, the CDR3 is TGTGCCAGCTCACCCCCTAGCCCAGATACGCAGTATTTT. The chain carries TRBV18 and TRBJ2-3, with a tentative D call TRBD2 (5 bases). The CDR3 loop spans 13 amino acids. The germline V and J ends were trimmed by 3 bases and 4 bases, with 8 bases remaining between them. Germline CDR1 reads KGHSH; CDR2 reads LQKENI.

This rearrangement joins TRBV12-5 to TRBJ1-1; TRBD1 is a possible D gene (5 bases). V was trimmed by 3 bases and J by 4 bases, leaving 9 bases between them. Germline lookup yields CDR1 LGHNT and CDR2 FRNRAP. The length of the CDR3 is 13 residues. CDR3 in amino acids: CASGLDGTTEAFF. CDR3 nucleotides: TGTGCTAGTGGTTTAGACGGGACCACTGAAGCTTTCTTT.

DNA for the CDR3: TGTGCCAGTGCGACTAGCGGGAGACACCAAGAGACCCAGTACTTC. Its translation: CASATSGRHQETQYF. V gene TRBV27 combines with J gene TRBJ2-5; 12 bases fit TRBD2. The CDR3 covers 15 residues. V dropped 9 bases and J dropped 0; count of bases not matched to a gene: 5. Germline-derived CDR1 and CDR2 are MNHEY and SMNVEV (reference sequence).

The gene calls are TRBV5-5 and TRBJ1-1, with 9 bases matching TRBD1. From germline, CDR1 is SGHKS and CDR2 YYEKEE (reference sequence). There are 14 residues in the CDR3. The junction had 5 bases not matched to a gene; V was cut back by 2 bases and J by 6 bases. The CDR3 sequence is CASSLQGARAEAFF. In nucleotides, the CDR3 is TGTGCCAGCAGCTTACAGGGGGCGCGGGCTGAAGCTTTCTTT.

The V and J genes are TRBV4-3 and TRBJ1-1; TRBD1 might be the D (6 bases). The length of the CDR3 is 14 residues. CDR1 LGHNA and CDR2 YSLEER come from the germline V gene. Trimming shortened V by 1 base and J by 1 base, and 7 bases separated the two germline ends. CDR3 in DNA: TGCGCCAGCAGCCAAGGGACAGCGAACACTGAAGCTTTCTTT. It is translated as CASSQGTANTEAFF.

The rearrangement uses TRBV5-1 and TRBJ2-7; possibly TRBD2 for D (5 bases). Trimming shortened V by 4 bases and J by 3 bases, and 8 bases separated the two germline ends. The CDR3 loop spans 12 amino acids. Per germline, CDR1 SGHRS and CDR2 YFSETQ. The CDR3 sequence is CASSGGYYEQYF. The CDR3 coding sequence is TGCGCCAGCAGCGGAGGATACTACGAGCAGTACTTC. Full variable domain (missing parts from reference TRBV5-1 and TRBJ2-7): KAGVTQTPRYLIKTRGQQVTLSCSPISGHRSVSWYQQTPGQGLQFLFEYFSETQRNKGNFPGRFSGRQFSNSRSEMNVSTLELGDSALYLCASSGGYYEQYFGPGTRLTVT.

V and J are TRBV7-2 and TRBJ2-1, with D possibly being TRBD2 (5 bases). The CDR3 consists of 14 residues. CDR1 and CDR2 from the germline V gene are SGHTA and FQGNSA. V was shortened by 1 base and J by 9 bases, with 13 bases between the two germline ends. CDR3: CASSLGGYNGEQFF. DNA for the CDR3: TGTGCCAGCAGCTTAGGAGGGTATAACGGTGAGCAGTTCTTC.

The chain joins TRBV19 to TRBJ1-2, with TRBD1 identical over 8 bases. CDR1 and CDR2 (germline): LNHDA, SQIVND (reference sequence). Unmatched junction bases numbered 7, after V lost 7 bases and J lost 3 bases. The length of the CDR3 is 14 residues. CDR3 region: CASNPSDRDYGYTF. Written as DNA, the CDR3 is TGTGCCAGTAACCCGTCGGACAGGGACTATGGCTACACCTTC.

The chain is built from TRBV6-5 and TRBJ1-1, with 7 bases identical to TRBD1. Per the germline V gene, CDR1 is MNHEY and CDR2 is SVGAGI. CDR3 length equals 14 residues. Losses at the gene ends were 4 bases for V and 3 bases for J; bases not matched to a gene: 5. CDR3 in amino acids: CASSFKGADTEAFF. The CDR3 nucleotides read TGTGCCAGCAGTTTCAAGGGGGCGGACACTGAAGCTTTCTTT.

The rearrangement joins TRBV7-9 to TRBJ1-3; D not resolved. The germline gives CDR1 SEHNR, CDR2 FQNEAQ (reference sequence). V lost 5 bases to trimming and J lost 0 bases, with 17 bases between them. The CDR3 length is 17 residues. The CDR3 DNA follows: TGTGCCAGCAGCCCCTCGAGGCCCAGGAGCTCTGGAAACACCATATATTTT. It translates to CASSPSRPRSSGNTIYF.

The chain is built from TRBV4-3 and TRBJ2-5; weak D call: TRBD2 (6 bases). Trimming shortened V by 1 base and J by 2 bases, and 23 bases separated the two germline ends. The CDR3 contains 19 residues. Germline CDR1 reads LGHNA; CDR2 reads YSLEER. The CDR3 DNA follows: TGCGCCAGCAGCCAAGGCGTTTTATGGAGGGAGGAACGGCAAGAGACCCAGTACTTC. Its translation: CASSQGVLWREERQETQYF.

The chain is built from TRBV18 and TRBJ1-2; D uncertain. The CDR3 contains 14 residues. The V end was cut by 0 bases, the J end by 8 bases, with 13 bases between. Germline loops: CDR1 KGHSH, CDR2 LQKENI. In DNA, the CDR3 is TGTGCCAGCTCACCACCGGAGACCCGACGGGGCTACACCTTC. It is translated as CASSPPETRRGYTF.

The chain joins TRBV12-5 to TRBJ2-1; possible D gene TRBD1, 6 bases. CDR3 size: 15 residues. Germline CDR1 LGHNT, CDR2 FRNRAP. V shed 2 bases and J shed 6 bases, with 14 bases lying between them. The CDR3 spells CASGLRQGIPNEQFF. The DNA for the CDR3 is TGTGCTAGTGGTTTGAGGCAGGGGATACCCAATGAGCAGTTCTTC.

As DNA, the CDR3 is TGTGCCAGTAGTATAGACGCCAGGACAGGGCTAAACTATGGCTACACCTTC. Its translation: CASSIDARTGLNYGYTF. The chain uses TRBV19 and TRBJ1-2, with 8 bases lining up with TRBD1. CDR1 LNHDA and CDR2 SQIVND come from the germline V gene (reference sequence). V shed 0 bases, J shed 2 bases, and the junction held 8 bases outside the gene matches. The CDR3 runs to 17 residues. Supplemented by reference TRBV19 and TRBJ1-2, the full variable domain reads DGGITQSPKYLFRKEGQNVTLSCEQNLNHDAMYWYRQDPGQGLRLIYYSQIVNDFQKGDIAEGYSVSREKKESFPLTVTSAQKNPTAFYLCASSIDARTGLNYGYTFGSGTRLTVV.

This clone was recorded a few times. V usage is TRBV4-1 and J usage is TRBJ2-5; perhaps D is TRBD1 or TRBD2 (6 bases each). The CDR3 sequence is 16 residues long. V was pared by 6 bases and J by 5 bases, with 22 bases between. Germline CDR1 MGHRA, CDR2 YSYEKL. DNA of the CDR3: TGCGCCAGCAGGATTGGGGGGCGAGCGGAGGGGGAGACCCAGTACTTC. This encodes CASRIGGRAEGETQYF.

V is TRBV5-1 and J is TRBJ2-7, with D possibly matching TRBD2 (5 bases). CDR1 and CDR2 from the germline V gene are SGHRS and YFSETQ. The CDR3 consists of 14 residues. Trimming pared 3 bases from V and 2 bases from J, leaving 12 bases between. CDR3 amino acids: CASSYPREPYEQYF. The CDR3 nucleotides are TGCGCCAGCAGCTACCCTAGGGAGCCCTACGAGCAGTACTTC.

The CDR3 region has the DNA TGTGCCAGCAGTTTCGGGGTCGGCGAGCAGTACTTC. This codes for CASSFGVGEQYF. The V and J genes are TRBV27 and TRBJ2-7, with a possible D match to TRBD2 (5 bases). Germline CDR1 reads MNHEY; CDR2 reads SMNVEV (reference sequence). V dropped 3 bases and J dropped 6 bases, with 9 bases sitting between them. The CDR3 covers 12 residues.